Below are 11 T cell receptor beta chains sequenced from a single sample in a study of T cell responses to AZD1222 COVID-19 vaccine. Clones were sequenced by immunoSEQ multiplex PCR, and TCRdb holds only the in-frame ones, with some missing. Of some 180,000 clones in the sample, roughly 91% were seen once. The source material was peripheral blood, sampled 28 days after the second dose of the MenACWY control vaccine. The receptors were sampled from an adult who received the MenACWY meningococcal vaccine as a control.

The chain links TRBV5-4 to TRBJ1-1; 11 nucleotides align to TRBD1. V lost 4 bases, J lost 0 bases, and 5 bases stayed unmatched. This CDR3 is 16 amino acids long. Germline assignment: CDR1 SGHNT and CDR2 YYREEE (reference sequence). CDR3 amino acids: CASSRTGGYMNTEAFF. The CDR3 DNA reads TGTGCCAGCAGCCGGACAGGGGGCTATATGAACACTGAAGCTTTCTTT.

The gene calls are TRBV28 and TRBJ1-5, with 7 bases matching TRBD1. The germline V gene has CDR1 MDHEN and CDR2 SYDVKM. This CDR3 has 14 amino acids. Trimming took 5 bases from V and 4 from J; bases not matched to a gene: 5. CDR3 in DNA: TGTGCCAGCAGTCCGACAGGGTCTAATCAGCCCCAGCATTTT. It translates to CASSPTGSNQPQHF.

This chain joins TRBV10-3 and TRBJ2-7, with D possibly matching TRBD2 (5 bases). Germline V gene lookup returns CDR1 ENHRY and CDR2 SYGVKD. The V gene lost 0 bases and the J gene lost 6 bases, with 12 bases spanning the gap. The CDR3 length is 14 residues. DNA of the CDR3: TGTGCCATCAGTGAGTCGACACTAGGGCGCGAGCAGTACTTC. It yields the protein CAISESTLGREQYF.

This clone is a singleton in its sample. The chain recombines TRBV30 with TRBJ1-2, with D unresolved. V dropped 2 bases and J dropped 4 bases, with 11 bases sitting between them. From germline, CDR1 is GTSNPN and CDR2 SVGIG (reference sequence). The CDR3 runs to 13 residues. CDR3 bases: TGTGCCTGGAGTCACGGGTCCCCCTATGGCTACACCTTC. As protein: CAWSHGSPYGYTF.

The chain employs TRBV2 and TRBJ1-4, with TRBD1 matching over 7 bases. CDR1 and CDR2 (germline): SNHLY, FYNNEI. The CDR3 covers 14 residues. J lost 5 bases, V lost 11 bases, and 11 bases had no gene match. The CDR3, as DNA: TGTGCCTCCTCGACAGGGCTCGTCAATGAAAAACTGTTTTTT. Its translation: CASSTGLVNEKLFF.

This sequence joins TRBV5-1 and TRBJ2-2; D unresolved. This CDR3 spans 13 amino acids. Deletions cut 1 base from V and 6 bases from J, with 7 bases between. CDR1 and CDR2 (germline): SGHRS, YFSETQ. This CDR3 is CASSLSDAGELFF. The CDR3 coding sequence is TGCGCCAGCAGCTTGTCGGATGCCGGGGAGCTGTTTTTT.

This clone was recorded a few times. This rearrangement joins TRBV5-3 to TRBJ1-1; D not resolved. TRBV5-3 is an ORF, and what it does is uncertain. This CDR3 comprises 11 residues. V was trimmed by 4 bases and J by 11 bases, leaving 12 bases between them. CDR3 sequence reads: CARSRSLGAFF. The CDR3 DNA reads TGTGCCAGAAGCCGATCCCTCGGCGCTTTCTTT.

CDR3 DNA: TGTGCCAGCTCCTCGACACTGGGGACAGGGGACGATTACAATCAGCCCCAGCATTTT. This gives the protein CASSSTLGTGDDYNQPQHF. The gene calls are TRBV18 and TRBJ1-5; 10 positions match TRBD1. The CDR3 extends over 19 amino acids. The trim removed 6 bases at V and 3 bases at J, leaving 17 bases unmatched. CDR1 KGHSH and CDR2 LQKENI come from the germline V gene.

This chain links TRBV12-3 or TRBV12-4 with TRBJ2-5, with D possibly being TRBD2 (5 bases). CDR3 size: 13 residues. V lost 4 bases to trimming and J lost 5 bases, with 11 bases between them. Here the CDR3 reads CASSSDYRETQYF. The DNA of the CDR3 is TGTGCCAGCAGTTCCGACTATAGGGAGACCCAGTACTTC.

The chain uses TRBV6-5 and TRBJ2-5; D is undetermined. From germline, CDR1 is MNHEY and CDR2 SVGAGI. V was shortened by 6 bases and J by 5 bases, with 16 bases between the two germline ends. The CDR3 runs to 14 residues. The CDR3 region has the DNA TGTGCCAGCAGGCACGGCGAGGTGGTGGAGACCCAGTACTTC. Translating it yields CASRHGEVVETQYF.

This clone was counted a single time. The V call is TRBV11-3, the J call TRBJ1-4; 7 bases match TRBD1. V lost 4 bases and J lost 5; bases outside the gene matches: 10. This CDR3 region has 16 residues. Germline V gives CDR1 SGHNT, CDR2 YENEEA. The CDR3 region has the DNA TGTGCCAGCAGCTCCTTTTCGGGACAGCGGAATGAAAAACTGTTTTTT. It encodes CASSSFSGQRNEKLFF.